The 18 T cell receptor beta chains below were found in one sample sequenced in a study of blood T cell repertoires in COVID-19 (dated by TCRdb to about 2020). Libraries were built with the immunoSEQ multiplex PCR assay. Here the immuneACCESS table is served through TCRdb, limited to in-frame sequences with V and J called. Missing clones are a known gap in these copies; in checked studies unresolved V genes cover under half, and the rest lacks a known reason. Present in this sample are 50,000 to 60,000 clones, approximately 83% of which were seen just once. 6.5% to 8.5% of the sample is taken by the ten largest. Sample: peripheral blood. The receptors here all came from a man between 65 and 79 years old with active COVID-19.

This clone was counted between two and nine times. The chain uses TRBV6-5 and TRBJ1-2, with a possible D match to TRBD1 (6 bases). The CDR3 totals 13 residues. Germline values: CDR1 MNHEY, CDR2 SVGAGI. V shed 10 bases and J shed 3 bases, with 15 bases lying between them. CDR3 coding DNA: TGTGCCACCTGGGGGCGGAGCTACTATGGCTACACCTTC. Its protein product is CATWGRSYYGYTF.

The chain combines TRBV28 with TRBJ2-5, with D tentatively TRBD1 (5 bases). The CDR3 is 12 amino acids. The germline V and J ends were trimmed by 3 bases and 7 bases, with 9 bases remaining between them. Germline loops: CDR1 MDHEN, CDR2 SYDVKM. The CDR3 bases are TGTGCCAGCAGTTTGGCGACAGCGACCCAGTACTTC. The encoded protein is CASSLATATQYF.

The chain is built from TRBV7-6 and TRBJ1-5, with D possibly matching TRBD1 (6 bases). The germline gives CDR1 SGHVS, CDR2 FNYEAQ. The CDR3 contains 16 residues. Trimming cost V 1 base and J 3 bases, with 13 bases left between them. This chain's CDR3 is CASSLGVGGANQPQHF. As DNA, the CDR3 is TGTGCCAGCAGCTTAGGGGTGGGGGGGGCCAATCAGCCCCAGCATTTT. Full variable domain (outside the CDR3, taken from reference TRBV7-6 and TRBJ1-5): GAGVSQSPRYKVTKRGQDVALRCDPISGHVSLYWYRQALGQGPEFLTYFNYEAQQDKSGLPNDRFSAERPEGSISTLTIQRTEQRDSAMYRCASSLGVGGANQPQHFGDGTRLSIL.

The chain joins TRBV5-1 to TRBJ2-2, with a possible D match to TRBD1 (6 bases). The ends were cut back, 4 bases at V and 0 bases at J, with 10 bases in the middle. Germline CDR1 is SGHRS and CDR2 is YFSETQ. The CDR3 sequence is 15 residues long. The CDR3 loop reads CASSPTGTNTGELFF. The CDR3 DNA sequence: TGCGCCAGCAGCCCTACAGGGACGAACACCGGGGAGCTGTTTTTT.

The genes are TRBV12-3 or TRBV12-4 and TRBJ2-3, with D unresolved. CDR3 length: 13 residues. Trimming stripped 6 bases from V and 4 bases from J, with 11 bases between. The CDR3 loop is CASSDRLPDTQYF. The CDR3 bases are TGTGCCAGCAGCGACCGACTCCCAGATACGCAGTATTTT.

This chain joins TRBV4-1 and TRBJ2-1; D unresolved. The CDR3 sequence is 13 residues long. The V end was cut by 0 bases, the J end by 6 bases, with 6 bases between. Germline CDR1 reads MGHRA; CDR2 reads YSYEKL. In nucleotides, the CDR3 is TGCGCCAGCAGCCAAGATGGGCCCAATGAGCAGTTCTTC. It codes for CASSQDGPNEQFF.

This chain joins TRBV19 and TRBJ2-7; 7 bases fit TRBD1. The CDR3 extends over 16 amino acids. J was trimmed by 1 base and V by 2 bases; bases with no gene match: 8. Germline assignment: CDR1 LNHDA and CDR2 SQIVND (reference sequence). This CDR3 reads CASSISTGKASYEQYF. The DNA of the CDR3 is TGTGCCAGTAGTATATCGACAGGGAAGGCGTCCTACGAGCAGTACTTC.

This clone was detected only once. This chain uses TRBV10-3 with TRBJ2-3; D may be TRBD2 (5 bases). The CDR3 runs to 13 residues. The V gene's germline CDR1 is ENHRY and CDR2 SYGVKD. The ends were cut back, 2 bases at V and 3 bases at J, with 6 bases in the middle. The CDR3 protein is CAISETSTDTQYF. Written as DNA, the CDR3 is TGTGCCATCAGTGAGACTAGTACAGATACGCAGTATTTT.

This rearrangement joins TRBV7-2 to TRBJ1-1; no firm D call. This CDR3 spans 15 amino acids. CDR1 is SGHTA and CDR2 is FQGNSA in the germline V gene. Trimming cost V 1 base and J 1 base, with 10 bases left between them. The CDR3 region is CASSLDRQRNTEAFF. CDR3 DNA sequence: TGTGCCAGCAGCTTAGATAGGCAGCGGAACACTGAAGCTTTCTTT.

This clone was seen only a few times. The sample carries other DNA sequences with the same CDR3. The chain combines TRBV5-1 with TRBJ2-3, with a weak D call TRBD1 (6 bases). Per germline, CDR1 SGHRS and CDR2 YFSETQ. This CDR3 has 16 amino acids. Trimming took off 0 bases at V and 3 bases at J, with 14 bases between the two ends. CDR3 in DNA: TGCGCCAGCAGCTTGGAGGGCAGGGGATTGACAGATACGCAGTATTTT. It encodes CASSLEGRGLTDTQYF.

This clone appeared once. V usage is TRBV28 and J usage is TRBJ2-5, with TRBD1 matching 7 bases. This CDR3 contains 17 residues. Germline trimming cut 4 bases from V and 4 bases from J; bases unmatched to any gene: 15. CDR1 and CDR2 (germline): MDHEN, SYDVKM. Here the CDR3 reads CASSSILRRTGIETQYF. Here the CDR3 DNA reads TGTGCCAGCAGTTCTATCCTCCGGCGGACAGGAATAGAGACCCAGTACTTC.

The gene calls are TRBV30 and TRBJ1-4; no firm D call. The CDR3 consists of 15 residues. Germline V gene data show CDR1 as GTSNPN and CDR2 as SVGIG (reference sequence). Trimming pared 2 bases from V and 5 bases from J, leaving 15 bases between. The CDR3 nucleotides are TGTGCCTGGAGTACTCAAGGAGGAAGCAATGAAAAACTGTTTTTT. It codes for CAWSTQGGSNEKLFF.

This chain uses TRBV7-6 with TRBJ2-2; D perhaps matches TRBD2 (7 bases). The CDR3 loop spans 15 amino acids. The V gene lost 3 bases and the J gene lost 6 bases, with 14 bases spanning the gap. Germline values: CDR1 SGHVS, CDR2 FNYEAQ. This chain's CDR3 is CASSFGGAPAGELFF. CDR3 DNA: TGTGCCAGCAGCTTTGGGGGGGCGCCGGCCGGGGAGCTGTTTTTT.

CDR3 sequence (DNA): TGTGCCATCAAGGGCGGCGGGTCCCTTAATGAAAAACTGTTTTTT. Protein product: CAIKGGGSLNEKLFF. The rearrangement joins TRBV7-9 to TRBJ1-4; no clear D gene. V lost 10 bases to trimming and J lost 4 bases, with 19 bases between them. CDR3 length: 15 residues. The germline V gene encodes CDR1 SEHNR and CDR2 FQNEAQ (reference sequence).

V is TRBV5-1 and J is TRBJ2-2; weak D call: TRBD1 (6 bases). The V end lost 0 bases, the J end lost 1 base, and 10 bases lay between the germline ends. Germline V gene lookup returns CDR1 SGHRS and CDR2 YFSETQ. The CDR3 consists of 16 residues. CDR3 DNA: TGCGCCAGCAGCTTGGCGGCAGGGGTGAACACCGGGGAGCTGTTTTTT. It yields the protein CASSLAAGVNTGELFF.

Only one count was recorded for this clone. Germline and junction disagree at one end, which may indicate a read error. This chain connects TRBV12-3 or TRBV12-4 to TRBJ2-7, with D possibly TRBD2 on 5 matching bases. CDR3 length equals 12 residues. This CDR3 is CASSFRRYGQYF. CDR3 DNA: TGTGCCAGCAGTTTTAGGAGGTACGGGCAGTACTTC.

The V and J genes are TRBV11-2 and TRBJ1-4, with D possibly matching TRBD1 (6 bases). CDR3 length equals 14 residues. Germline assignment: CDR1 SGHAT and CDR2 FQNNGV. V was pared by 2 bases and J by 8 bases, with 12 bases between. The chain's CDR3 is CASSLSPGVEKLFF. The DNA of the CDR3 is TGTGCCAGCAGCTTATCGCCAGGGGTAGAAAAACTGTTTTTT.

J is TRBJ1-5 and V is TRBV9; D is unclear. The ends were cut back, 3 bases at V and 5 bases at J, with 9 bases in the middle. This CDR3 is 13 amino acids long. Per the germline V gene, CDR1 is SGDLS and CDR2 is YYNGEE. The CDR3 DNA is TGTGCCAGCAGCGGACTCGAGGATCAGCCCCAGCATTTT. Residues: CASSGLEDQPQHF.